One and the same sample provided the 11 T cell receptor beta chains below, sequenced in a study of blood T cell repertoires in COVID-19. Profiled with immunoSEQ multiplex PCR; TCRdb holds only in-frame clones, not every one. The sample contains roughly 120,000 clones, approximately 90% of which appear only once. The sequencing sample was made of peripheral blood. These TCRs come from a woman aged 50 to 60 with acute or convalescent COVID-19.

The genes are TRBV18 and TRBJ2-1; TRBD2 agrees at 13 bases. The CDR3 consists of 17 residues. The J segment lost 9 bases and the V segment lost 3 bases, leaving 11 bases of the junction unmatched. Germline CDR1 and CDR2: KGHSH and LQKENI. The CDR3 region has the DNA TGTGCCAGCTCACCGGGACTAGCGGGACGGGTAGTGGGTGAGCAGTTCTTC. The encoded protein is CASSPGLAGRVVGEQFF.

This rearrangement joins TRBV9 to TRBJ1-6; the D gene is possibly TRBD1 (6 bases). Trimming left V 0 bases short and J 6 bases short, with 10 bases between. The CDR3 sequence is 15 residues long. CDR1 and CDR2 (germline): SGDLS, YYNGEE. The CDR3 sequence: CASSVEGHGNSPLHF. The CDR3 nucleotides are TGTGCCAGCAGCGTAGAGGGACACGGTAATTCACCCCTCCACTTT.

The sample holds one count of this clone. The chain joins TRBV28 to TRBJ2-5, with D maybe TRBD2 (6 bases). Germline values: CDR1 MDHEN, CDR2 SYDVKM. V lost 3 bases and J lost 5, with 19 bases in between. This CDR3 comprises 16 residues. The CDR3 here is CASSFLGTDLRETQYF. As DNA, the CDR3 is TGTGCCAGCAGTTTCCTCGGGACTGATCTTAGGGAGACCCAGTACTTC.

J is TRBJ2-4 and V is TRBV5-1; tentative D call: TRBD1 (5 bases). Trimming stripped 3 bases from V and 11 bases from J, with 9 bases between. The germline V gene has CDR1 SGHRS and CDR2 YFSETQ. The CDR3 contains 11 residues. CDR3 residues: CASSSEGVQYF. The CDR3 nucleotides are TGCGCCAGCAGCTCGGAAGGGGTTCAGTACTTC.

This clone appeared a single time. The chain is built from TRBV4-1 and TRBJ1-1; no clear D. V was pared by 3 bases and J by 0 bases, with 14 bases between. Germline values: CDR1 MGHRA, CDR2 YSYEKL. The CDR3 sequence is 16 residues long. CDR3 sequence (DNA): TGCGCCAGCAGCCAGCCCACCCGGGGTGTGAACACTGAAGCTTTCTTT. Its protein product is CASSQPTRGVNTEAFF.

The chain is built from TRBV5-5 and TRBJ2-7; possible D gene TRBD2, 5 bases. The CDR3 runs 14 residues. Trimming removed 4 bases from V and 2 bases from J, with 13 bases in between. CDR1 and CDR2 (germline): SGHKS, YYEKEE (reference sequence). Here the CDR3 reads CASSPWTVTYEQYF. The DNA for the CDR3 is TGTGCCAGCAGCCCATGGACTGTCACCTACGAGCAGTACTTC.

V is TRBV4-1 and J is TRBJ1-2; D remains ambiguous. The V end was cut by 0 bases, the J end by 0 bases, with 8 bases between. The CDR3 totals 15 residues. Germline V gene lookup returns CDR1 MGHRA and CDR2 YSYEKL. The CDR3 loop reads CASSQDTGSNYGYTF. In DNA, the CDR3 is TGCGCCAGCAGCCAAGATACGGGGTCTAACTATGGCTACACCTTC.

The chain recombines TRBV29-1 with TRBJ1-6; TRBD1 aligns across 9 bases. Unmatched junction bases numbered 26, after V lost 7 bases and J lost 4 bases. The CDR3 spans 21 residues. Germline assignment: CDR1 SQVTM and CDR2 ANQGSEA. The CDR3, as DNA: TGCAGCGCCCGGGACAGGGACCCGCTACCTTACCACCGCCCTTATAATTCACCCCTCCACTTT. It encodes CSARDRDPLPYHRPYNSPLHF. Looking up the rest from reference TRBV29-1 and TRBJ1-6 gives the full variable domain: SAVISQKPSRDICQRGTSLTIQCQVDSQVTMMFWYRQQPGQSLTLIATANQGSEATYESGFVIDKFPISRPNLTFSTLTVSNMSPEDSSIYLCSARDRDPLPYHRPYNSPLHFGNGTRLTVT.

The chain employs TRBV5-1 and TRBJ2-5; D is uncertain. The ends were cut back, 4 bases at V and 5 bases at J, with 15 bases in the middle. Germline-derived CDR1 and CDR2 are SGHRS and YFSETQ. CDR3 size: 14 residues. CDR3 in amino acids: CASSLTAPVETQYF. CDR3 in DNA: TGCGCCAGCAGCCTGACTGCCCCGGTGGAGACCCAGTACTTC.

As DNA, the CDR3 is TGTGCCAGTACCGACCTAGGGGGCCAGACTGAAGCTTTCTTT. This translates into CASTDLGGQTEAFF. The rearrangement joins TRBV19 to TRBJ1-1, with TRBD1 matching over 7 bases. Germline lookup yields CDR1 LNHDA and CDR2 SQIVND (reference sequence). This CDR3 has 14 amino acids. The V gene end was trimmed by 7 bases and the J gene end by 5 bases; junction bases not matched to a gene: 10. Full variable domain (remainder filled in from reference TRBV19 and TRBJ1-1): DGGITQSPKYLFRKEGQNVTLSCEQNLNHDAMYWYRQDPGQGLRLIYYSQIVNDFQKGDIAEGYSVSREKKESFPLTVTSAQKNPTAFYLCASTDLGGQTEAFFGQGTRLTVV.

The chain recombines TRBV28 with TRBJ2-7; D is unclear. Germline CDR1 is MDHEN and CDR2 is SYDVKM. Trimming took 5 bases from V and 4 from J, leaving 9 bases between them. The CDR3 spans 12 residues. CDR3 residues: CASSLRFYEQYF. As DNA, the CDR3 is TGTGCCAGCAGTCTACGATTTTACGAGCAGTACTTC.